This entry lists 18 T cell receptor beta chains sequenced from one sample in a study of shared clonotypes between healthy human individuals. TCRdb's table, derived via immunoSEQ multiplex PCR, lists solely in-frame clones and lacks some. This sample has 2 million to 2.5 million clones, with around 93% found just once. The specimen was naive CD4+ T cells from PBMCs. Subset meaning: CD45RA+ positively selected. These receptor sequences come from a man between 18 and 35 years old in good health. Some clones in this sample may be carry-over from other donors' samples.

The rearrangement uses TRBV5-4 and TRBJ2-7, with 14 positions matching TRBD2. Germline assignment: CDR1 SGHNT and CDR2 YYREEE (reference sequence). J gave up 4 bases and V 4 bases, and 4 bases lay outside the gene matches. This CDR3 has 15 amino acids. The CDR3 spells CASSVGLAGEYEQYF. Here the CDR3 DNA reads TGTGCCAGCAGCGTGGGACTAGCGGGAGAATACGAGCAGTACTTC. Supplemented by reference TRBV5-4 and TRBJ2-7, the full variable domain reads ETGVTQSPTHLIKTRGQQVTLRCSSQSGHNTVSWYQQALGQGPQFIFQYYREEENGRGNFPPRFSGLQFPNYSSELNVNALELDDSALYLCASSVGLAGEYEQYFGPGTRLTVT.

The CDR3 is CAHSDRDEGEKLFF. CDR3 bases: TGTGCCCACTCCGACAGGGATGAGGGAGAAAAACTGTTTTTT. This chain uses TRBV5-4 with TRBJ1-4; 7 bases line up with TRBD1. Germline CDR1 and CDR2: SGHNT and YYREEE (reference sequence). The V and J ends lost 10 bases and 8 bases, in that order; junction bases with no gene match: 14. This CDR3 has 14 amino acids.

The chain couples TRBV19 to TRBJ1-5, with D perhaps matching TRBD1 (6 bases). V was cut by 6 bases and J by 5 bases, with 17 bases left in between. The CDR3 consists of 15 residues. Germline loops: CDR1 LNHDA, CDR2 SQIVND (reference sequence). CDR3 DNA: TGTGCCAGTAGCGCCCTGTGGACAGTCGATCAGCCCCAGCATTTT. Translated, it gives CASSALWTVDQPQHF.

V usage is TRBV5-6 and J usage is TRBJ2-7; 14 nucleotides match TRBD2. The germline V gene has CDR1 SGHDT and CDR2 YYEEEE. V dropped 4 bases and J dropped 4; count of bases not matched to a gene: 10. This CDR3 comprises 17 residues. This CDR3 is CASSPRTSGRSRYEQYF. CDR3 bases: TGTGCCAGCAGCCCTCGGACTAGCGGGAGGTCGCGGTACGAGCAGTACTTC.

The chain uses TRBV4-1 and TRBJ2-1, with 11 bases fitting TRBD2. CDR3 size: 18 residues. Trimming removed 3 bases from V and 6 bases from J; junction bases left unmatched: 13. Germline lookup yields CDR1 MGHRA and CDR2 YSYEKL. In nucleotides, the CDR3 is TGCGCCAGCAGCCATCCTCCCAGAGGGGGACTAGCGGTCAATGAGCAGTTCTTC. As protein: CASSHPPRGGLAVNEQFF.

The chain has TRBV15 and TRBJ1-3; D is unresolved. V lost 1 base to trimming and J lost 2 bases, with 9 bases between them. In germline, CDR1 is LNHNV, CDR2 YYDKDF (reference sequence). This CDR3 has 15 amino acids. The CDR3 protein is CATSRVSGTGNTIYF. The CDR3 DNA follows: TGTGCCACCAGCAGAGTATCGGGGACTGGAAACACCATATATTTT.

The J gene is TRBJ2-5, the V gene TRBV5-1, with 13 bases matching TRBD2. In germline, CDR1 is SGHRS, CDR2 YFSETQ. V was clipped by 0 bases and J by 0 bases; unmatched bases: 2. The CDR3 extends over 17 amino acids. Here the CDR3 DNA reads TGCGCCAGCAGCTTGGGGACTAGCGGGGGATACCAAGAGACCCAGTACTTC. Its translation is CASSLGTSGGYQETQYF.

The V gene is TRBV6-5, the J gene TRBJ2-7, with 11 bases aligning to TRBD2. The CDR3 is made up of 14 amino acids. After removal of 5 bases from V and 3 bases from J, the junction contained 3 bases not matched to a gene. Germline loops: CDR1 MNHEY, CDR2 SVGAGI. CDR3 sequence reads: CASSALAGDYEQYF. CDR3 bases: TGTGCCAGCAGTGCACTAGCGGGAGACTACGAGCAGTACTTC.

V is TRBV18 and J is TRBJ2-1; 13 bases map to TRBD2. Trimming removed 1 base from V and 9 bases from J; junction bases left unmatched: 9. This CDR3 spans 17 amino acids. The germline V gene encodes CDR1 KGHSH and CDR2 LQKENI. CDR3 loop: CASSPRGLAGTSTEQFF. In DNA form, the CDR3 reads TGTGCCAGCTCACCACGGGGACTAGCGGGAACCTCAACTGAGCAGTTCTTC. The full variable domain, rest sourced from reference TRBV18 and TRBJ2-1, is NAGVMQNPRHLVRRRGQEARLRCSPMKGHSHVYWYRQLPEEGLKFMVYLQKENIIDESGMPKERFSAEFPKEGPSILRIQQVVRGDSAAYFCASSPRGLAGTSTEQFFGPGTRLTVL.

The chain joins TRBV30 to TRBJ2-1; D is uncertain. Germline CDR1 GTSNPN, CDR2 SVGIG (reference sequence). This CDR3 comprises 14 residues. The germline V and J ends were trimmed by 1 base and 3 bases, with 10 bases remaining between them. DNA of the CDR3: TGTGCCTGGAGTGAAGTTGGGCTCTACAATGAGCAGTTCTTC. It codes for CAWSEVGLYNEQFF.

The chain combines TRBV11-1 with TRBJ2-5; TRBD2 matches at 10 bases. CDR1 SGHAT and CDR2 FQDESV come from the germline V gene (reference sequence). The CDR3 spans 14 residues. The J segment lost 5 bases and the V segment lost 4 bases, leaving 4 bases of the junction unmatched. The CDR3 spells CASSSAGGAETQYF. The CDR3 nucleotides are TGTGCCAGCAGCTCAGCGGGAGGGGCGGAGACCCAGTACTTC.

This chain uses TRBV7-3 with TRBJ2-2; D is undetermined. With 0 bases removed from V and 8 bases from J, the gap between germline ends came to 13 bases. The length of the CDR3 is 15 residues. Per germline, CDR1 SGHTA and CDR2 FQGTGA. The CDR3 DNA follows: TGTGCCAGCAGCTTAACGTTCACGACCCCAGGGGAGCTGTTTTTT. It specifies CASSLTFTTPGELFF.

On this clone: The same CDR3 also results from other DNA sequences found in this sample. The rearrangement joins TRBV28 to TRBJ2-5; no firm D call. The germline gives CDR1 MDHEN, CDR2 SYDVKM. V dropped 2 bases and J dropped 0 bases, with 7 bases sitting between them. This CDR3 is built from 14 residues. The DNA for the CDR3 is TGTGCCAGCAGTTTAGGGCCGGACCAAGAGACCCAGTACTTC. Protein sequence: CASSLGPDQETQYF.

This clone was counted once. The V call is TRBV25-1, the J call TRBJ2-1; D is uncertain. V lost 8 bases and J lost 4, with 9 bases in between. The CDR3 length is 12 residues. The germline V gene has CDR1 MGHDK and CDR2 SYGVNS. The CDR3 bases are TGTGCCAGCTGTACAGCATACAATGAGCAGTTCTTC. Amino acids: CASCTAYNEQFF. The full variable domain, with the rest looked up from reference TRBV25-1 and TRBJ2-1, is EADIYQTPRYLVIGTGKKITLECSQTMGHDKMYWYQQDPGMELHLIHYSYGVNSTEKGDLSSESTVSRIRTEHFPLTLESARPSHTSQYLCASCTAYNEQFFGPGTRLTVL.

A word on this clone: Other DNA sequences of this sample code for an identical CDR3. The chain is built from TRBV28 and TRBJ1-2; D is unclear. This CDR3 comprises 12 residues. Trimming took off 2 bases at V and 5 bases at J, with 6 bases between the two ends. Per germline, CDR1 MDHEN and CDR2 SYDVKM. DNA of the CDR3: TGTGCCAGCAGTTTACTGGGGTATGGCTACACCTTC. Encoded protein: CASSLLGYGYTF.

The chain couples TRBV19 to TRBJ1-5, with a weak D call TRBD1 (6 bases). Per the germline V gene, CDR1 is LNHDA and CDR2 is SQIVND (reference sequence). The CDR3 has 16 residues. Trimming shortened V by 7 bases and J by 5 bases, and 21 bases separated the two germline ends. Here the CDR3 DNA reads TGTGCCAGTACCAGATGGGAGCAGGGGATGGATCAGCCCCAGCATTTT. Amino acids: CASTRWEQGMDQPQHF. Full variable domain (missing parts from reference TRBV19 and TRBJ1-5): DGGITQSPKYLFRKEGQNVTLSCEQNLNHDAMYWYRQDPGQGLRLIYYSQIVNDFQKGDIAEGYSVSREKKESFPLTVTSAQKNPTAFYLCASTRWEQGMDQPQHFGDGTRLSIL.

This clone was found once. This chain links TRBV5-4 with TRBJ2-7, with 9 positions matching TRBD1. The CDR3 has 17 residues. V trimming: 4 bases; J trimming: 2 bases; junction bases outside the gene matches: 13. Germline lookup yields CDR1 SGHNT and CDR2 YYREEE (reference sequence). CDR3: CASSRPGTGWGTYEQYF. CDR3 in DNA: TGTGCCAGCAGCCGTCCCGGGACAGGGTGGGGAACCTACGAGCAGTACTTC.

This rearrangement joins TRBV4-2 to TRBJ2-3; maybe TRBD1 (6 bases). This CDR3 has 16 residues. Between the trimmed V and J ends, which lost 1 base and 4 bases, there was a span of 15 bases. Germline V gene lookup returns CDR1 LGHNA and CDR2 YNFKEQ. The CDR3 nucleotides are TGTGCCAGCAGCCAAGTGGGGGCAGAAAAGTCAGATACGCAGTATTTT. Its translation: CASSQVGAEKSDTQYF.